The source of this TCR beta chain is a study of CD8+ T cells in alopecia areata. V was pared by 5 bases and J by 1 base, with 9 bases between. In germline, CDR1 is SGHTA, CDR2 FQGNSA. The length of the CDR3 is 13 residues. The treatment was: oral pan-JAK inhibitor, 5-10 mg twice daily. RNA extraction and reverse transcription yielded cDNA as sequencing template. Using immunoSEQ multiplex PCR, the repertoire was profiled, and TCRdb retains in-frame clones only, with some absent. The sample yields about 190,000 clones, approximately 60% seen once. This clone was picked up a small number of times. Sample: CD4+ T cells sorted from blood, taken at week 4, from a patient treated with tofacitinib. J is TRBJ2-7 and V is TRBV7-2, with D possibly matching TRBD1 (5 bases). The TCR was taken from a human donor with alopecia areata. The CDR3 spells CASSPGHSYEQYF. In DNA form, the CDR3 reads TGTGCCAGCAGCCCTGGACATTCCTACGAGCAGTACTTC.